This T cell receptor (beta chain) was recorded in a study of shared clonotypes between healthy human individuals. The wider study: There were three CD4 naive, three CD4 memory, two CD8 naive and one CD8 memory plates per donor.

CD4+ cells underwent separation, giving CD45RA+ naive and CD45RA-negative memory subsets. Broader study findings: What limited the represented genetic and exposure-history diversity was the small number of donors.

As regards this clone: Its antigen remains unknown.

The run depth of the assay was deep. Some clones are missing from TCRdb's copy, which holds only in-frame ones; the method was immunoSEQ multiplex PCR. The sample records a few million clones, 90% to 95% being singletons. The CDR3 totals 12 residues. Germline lookup yields CDR1 SNHLY and CDR2 FYNNEI. The V gene lost 3 bases and the J gene lost 7 bases, with 9 bases spanning the gap. This clonotype was obtained from a man aged 18 to 30 in good health. The chain has TRBV2 and TRBJ1-2; perhaps TRBD1 as D (6 bases). Source material: naive CD4+ T cells sorted from blood. Subset: CD45RA+ positively selected. The CDR3 region has the DNA TGTGCCAGCAGTGATGGGGGCGCTGGCTACACCTTC. Encoded protein: CASSDGGAGYTF.